A selection of T cell receptor beta chains follows, all from one sample in a study of T cells after yellow fever vaccination. A single record per CDR3 protein comes from TCRdb applying MiXCR to the 5' RACE reads. The repertoire includes approximately 510,000 distinct CDR3 sequences, just over 20% of them detected once, and about 16% sits in the top ten. Sample: PBMCs, taken roughly 20 days after the first yellow fever vaccination. The source of these receptors is a man aged 18 to 29 who received the YFV17D yellow fever vaccine. Both conserved end residues are part of each CDR3. D genes are given only for firm matches. Clone size is stated in some rows and not others, as once, few, many or a class when expanded.

TRBV7-2	-	many	TRBJ2-5	TGTGCCAGCAGCTTCACGTTCCAAGAGACCCAGTACTTC	CASSFTFQETQYF
TRBV20-1	TRBD2	-	TRBJ2-3	TGCAGTGCTAGAGGCTGGCTAGCGGGGGGGGGAGATATGCAGTATTTT	CSARGWLAGGGDMQYF
TRBV24-1	-	few	TRBJ2-3	TGTGCCACCAGTGATTTTGGGGTTGAGGGGACAGATACGCAGTATTTT	CATSDFGVEGTDTQYF
TRBV3-1	-	-	TRBJ1-6	TGTGCCAGCCAATTCCTCGATTCACCCCTCCACTTT	CASQFLDSPLHF
TRBV19	-	-	TRBJ2-6	TGTGCCAGTAGTATGCGGGGCTCTGGGGCCAACGTCCTGACTTTC	CASSMRGSGANVLTF
TRBV20-1	TRBD2	-	TRBJ2-3	TGCAGTGCTAGAGACCTAGCGGGGGGCACAGATACGCAGTATTTT	CSARDLAGGTDTQYF
TRBV19	-	-	TRBJ2-3	TGTGCCAGTAGTAAAAGACCGCCGCCGGGGGCAGATACGCAGTATTTT	CASSKRPPPGADTQYF
TRBV6-2/TRBV6-3	TRBD1	-	TRBJ1-1	TGTGCCAGCAGTTTCAGGGGGCTGGGCTTCCTCGACACTGAAGCTTTCTTT	CASSFRGLGFLDTEAFF
TRBV19	-	few	TRBJ2-6	TGTGCCAGTAGTACGGCGGTTCCTGGGGCCAACGTCCTGACTTTC	CASSTAVPGANVLTF
TRBV27	-	-	TRBJ1-1	TGTGCCAGCAGTTTCCACACGAACACTGAAGCTTTCTTT	CASSFHTNTEAFF
TRBV19	-	-	TRBJ2-3	TGTGCCAGTAGTAAGTGGGGGACAGATACGCAGTATTTT	CASSKWGTDTQYF
TRBV7-2	-	-	TRBJ2-1	TGTGCCAGCAGCTTAAGGGGGGGGAGCTCCTACAATGAGCAGTTCTTC	CASSLRGGSSYNEQFF
TRBV13	TRBD2	few	TRBJ2-1	TGTGCCAGCAGCTCCAGGACTAGCGGGGGCGATGAGCAGTTCTTC	CASSSRTSGGDEQFF
TRBV5-1	-	-	TRBJ1-5	TGCGCCACCCTTCAGCCCCAGCATTTT	CATLQPQHF
TRBV7-9	-	few	TRBJ1-2	TGTGCCAGCAGCCCAGAGTACAGGGTCTCTGGCTACACCTTC	CASSPEYRVSGYTF
TRBV20-1	-	-	TRBJ1-1	TGCAGTGCAAGCGACCCCGACAGGAGTGAAGCTTTCTTT	CSASDPDRSEAFF
TRBV4-1	TRBD2	-	TRBJ2-3	TGCGCCAGCAGCCAATCCAGCGGGGGGGCCGGGGCAGATACGCAGTATTTT	CASSQSSGGAGADTQYF
TRBV5-1	-	-	TRBJ2-7	TGCGCCAGCAGCTCGGGGCGACTAGCCCAACAGGGCGAGCAGTACTTC	CASSSGRLAQQGEQYF
TRBV11-2	-	-	TRBJ1-1	TGTGCCAGCAGCTTAGATCGGGTCAGAACGTGGACTGAAGCTTTCTTT	CASSLDRVRTWTEAFF
TRBV20-1	-	few	TRBJ1-4	TGCAGTTCTGGACAGCCCGGGGATGAAAAACTGTTTTTT	CSSGQPGDEKLFF
TRBV18	-	-	TRBJ1-5	TGTGCCAGCTCACCAGGAGGGCCCAGCAATCAGCCCCAGCATTTT	CASSPGGPSNQPQHF
TRBV5-6	TRBD1	-	TRBJ2-2	TGTGCCAGCAGCTTGGCCGGGTCGCAGGGGGCTTTTACCGGGGAGCTGTTTTTT	CASSLAGSQGAFTGELFF
TRBV10-3	-	-	TRBJ1-5	TGTGCCATCAGTGACAGGGGCCCATCTCAGCCCCAGCATTTT	CAISDRGPSQPQHF
TRBV5-1	-	-	TRBJ1-2	TGCGCCAGCAGCTTGGGGACATCGCAGTCTGGCTACACCTTC	CASSLGTSQSGYTF
TRBV5-1	-	-	TRBJ1-5	TGCGCCAGCAGCTGGGACGGTAGGATCGGGCAGCCCCAGCATTTT	CASSWDGRIGQPQHF
TRBV15	-	few	TRBJ2-1	TGTGCCACCAGCAGAGTCGTGGGGGGTTACAATGAGCAGTTCTTC	CATSRVVGGYNEQFF
TRBV21-1	-	-	TRBJ1-6	TGTGCCAGCAGCACTAAAAGTAGCCTATGGGCAAGCTCCTATAATTCACCCCTCCACTTT	CASSTKSSLWASSYNSPLHF
TRBV7-2	TRBD1	-	TRBJ1-2	TGTGCCAGCAGCCCGACAGGGCCCATCTATGGCTACACCTTC	CASSPTGPIYGYTF
TRBV3-1	TRBD1	few	TRBJ2-5	TGTGCCAGCAGCCAAGGGGTTTCAGGGGGCGGACAAGAGACCCAGTACTTC	CASSQGVSGGGQETQYF
TRBV12-3/TRBV12-4	-	-	TRBJ2-1	TGTGCCAGCAGTCCTCGACAGGAGGCCAACAATGAGCAGTTCTTC	CASSPRQEANNEQFF
TRBV7-9	-	few	TRBJ2-7	TGTGCCAGCAGCTTAGCCGGCTGGGACGCCAACTACGAGCAGTACTTC	CASSLAGWDANYEQYF
TRBV5-1	-	many	TRBJ2-3	TGCGCCAGCAGCCCTTTGGAGGCAGATACGCAGTATTTT	CASSPLEADTQYF
TRBV24-1	-	few	TRBJ2-1	TGTGCCACCATCAGTAATGGGCCGGGTGAGCAGTTCTTC	CATISNGPGEQFF
TRBV12-3/TRBV12-4	-	few	TRBJ1-1	TGTGCCAGCACCTTGTACCGGGGGACTGAAGCTTTCTTT	CASTLYRGTEAFF
TRBV6-2/TRBV6-3	TRBD1	few	TRBJ2-7	TGTGCCAGCAGGGTCCGGGACAGTAAAGAGCAGTACTTC	CASRVRDSKEQYF
TRBV5-1	-	few	TRBJ1-1	TGCGCCAGCAGCTTGGCTGGAACCGGCGCAGGCCCCACTGAAGCTTTCTTT	CASSLAGTGAGPTEAFF
TRBV6-1	TRBD2	-	TRBJ2-3	TGTGCCAGCAGGGACCGTAGCGGGGGGGCCCGCGATTATTTT	CASRDRSGGARDYF